This entry features one TCR beta chain sequence. The junction shows a germline mismatch at one end, possibly a read error. This specimen belongs to a study of CD8+CD57+ T cells in acquired aplastic anemia. Study-wide background: Sorted CD4+ and CD8+ cells yielded roughly 3 ug of DNA on average.

Genomic DNA, the template, was used for profiling of the TCR beta VDJ and CDR3. In TCRdb, the reads were re-called with MiXCR into one record per CDR3 protein. The data show 150,000 to 200,000 distinct CDR3 sequences, roughly 50% seen once. Patients picked for sequencing had shown CD8+CD57+ cell expansion detected by flow cytometry. The material sequenced was sorted CD4+, CD8+, or CD8+CD57+ T cells (not recorded which) from PBMCs. The TCR sequence derives from a human donor with aplastic anemia.

CDR3 protein: CASSPPVGGQETQYF. CDR3 sequence (DNA): TGTGCTAGCAGCCCCCCCGTCGGGGGACAAGAGACCCAGTACTTC. The V gene is TRBV7-7, the J gene TRBJ2-5, with D tentatively TRBD2 (6 bases). The length of the CDR3 is 15 residues. The germline gives CDR1 SSHAT, CDR2 FNYEAQ (reference sequence).